Below are 4 T cell receptor beta chains sequenced from a single sample in a study of blood T cell repertoires in COVID-19. Measured with immunoSEQ multiplex PCR; TCRdb has only the in-frame clones, and not every one. The table has about 40,000 clones, approximately 90% seen once. Material for sequencing was peripheral blood. The receptor source for this set is a man between 50 and 59 years old in a cohort sampled during active COVID-19.

This chain joins TRBV6-6 and TRBJ2-7; the match to TRBD2 covers 7 bases. Losses at the gene ends were 11 bases for V and 2 bases for J; bases not matched to a gene: 6. Germline values: CDR1 MNHNY, CDR2 SVGAGI (reference sequence). The CDR3 is made up of 12 amino acids. CDR3 protein: CASRGTTYEQYF. DNA of the CDR3: TGTGCCTCCCGGGGGACTACCTACGAGCAGTACTTC.

V is TRBV4-1 and J is TRBJ2-7; D is ambiguous. The V end was cut by 2 bases, the J end by 3 bases, with 8 bases between. Germline CDR1 is MGHRA and CDR2 is YSYEKL. The CDR3 has 13 residues. The CDR3 bases are TGCGCCAGCAGCCAAAGCGATGGCTACGAGCAGTACTTC. Protein product: CASSQSDGYEQYF.

This chain's CDR3 is CASSPRTPNTGELFF. Here the CDR3 DNA reads TGTGCCAGCAGCCCCCGGACTCCTAACACCGGGGAGCTGTTTTTT. This chain uses TRBV9 with TRBJ2-2, with D perhaps TRBD2 (5 bases). CDR1 is SGDLS, CDR2 YYNGEE, per germline. The CDR3 consists of 15 residues. The V end was cut by 4 bases, the J end by 2 bases, with 12 bases between.

This chain joins TRBV6-5 and TRBJ1-2; D may be TRBD1 (6 bases). Germline assignment: CDR1 MNHEY and CDR2 SVGAGI. The CDR3 covers 14 residues. With 0 bases removed from V and 4 bases from J, the gap between germline ends came to 9 bases. The CDR3 region has the DNA TGTGCCAGCAGTTACTCGGGGGCAGTCTATGGCTACACCTTC. Protein product: CASSYSGAVYGYTF.